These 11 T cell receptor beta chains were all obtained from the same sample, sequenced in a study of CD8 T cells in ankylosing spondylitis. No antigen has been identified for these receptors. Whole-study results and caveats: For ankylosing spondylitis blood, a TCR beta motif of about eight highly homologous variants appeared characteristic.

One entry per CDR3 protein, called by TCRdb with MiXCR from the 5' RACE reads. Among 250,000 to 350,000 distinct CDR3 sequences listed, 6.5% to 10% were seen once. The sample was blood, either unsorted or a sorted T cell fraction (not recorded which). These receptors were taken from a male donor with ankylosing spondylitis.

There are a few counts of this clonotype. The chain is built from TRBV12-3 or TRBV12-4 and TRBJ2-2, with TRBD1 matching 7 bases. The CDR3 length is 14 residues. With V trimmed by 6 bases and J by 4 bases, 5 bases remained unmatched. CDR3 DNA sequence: TGTGCCAGCAGCCAGGACAGGTTCACCGGGGAGCTGTTTTTT. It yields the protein CASSQDRFTGELFF.

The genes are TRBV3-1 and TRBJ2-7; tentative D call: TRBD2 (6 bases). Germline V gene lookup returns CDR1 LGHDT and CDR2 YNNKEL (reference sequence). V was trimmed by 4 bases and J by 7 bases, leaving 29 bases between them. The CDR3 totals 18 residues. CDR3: CASSPRRDWGVLTKEQYF. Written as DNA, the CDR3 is TGTGCCAGCAGCCCCCGGCGGGACTGGGGAGTCCTTACGAAAGAGCAGTACTTC.

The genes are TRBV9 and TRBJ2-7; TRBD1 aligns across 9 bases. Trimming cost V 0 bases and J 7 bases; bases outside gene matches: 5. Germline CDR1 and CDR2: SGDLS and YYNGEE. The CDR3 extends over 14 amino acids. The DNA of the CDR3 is TGTGCCAGCAGCGTAGGGGACAGGGTGCGGGAGCAGTACTTC. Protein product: CASSVGDRVREQYF. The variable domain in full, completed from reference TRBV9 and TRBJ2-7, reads DSGVTQTPKHLITATGQRVTLRCSPRSGDLSVYWYQQSLDQGLQFLIQYYNGEERAKGNILERFSAQQFPDLHSELNLSSLELGDSALYFCASSVGDRVREQYFGPGTRLTVT.

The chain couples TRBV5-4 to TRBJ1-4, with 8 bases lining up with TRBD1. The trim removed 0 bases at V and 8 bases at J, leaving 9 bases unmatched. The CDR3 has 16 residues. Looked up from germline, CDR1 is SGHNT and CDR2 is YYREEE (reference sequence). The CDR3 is CASSLDLTGGREKLFF. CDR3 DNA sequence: TGTGCCAGCAGCTTGGACCTAACAGGGGGAAGAGAAAAACTGTTTTTT.

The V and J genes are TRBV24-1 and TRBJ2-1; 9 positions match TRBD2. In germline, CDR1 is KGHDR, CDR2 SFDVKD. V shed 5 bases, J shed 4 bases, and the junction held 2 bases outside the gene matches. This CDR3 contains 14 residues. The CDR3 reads CATSGGRGYNEQFF. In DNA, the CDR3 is TGTGCCACCAGTGGCGGGAGGGGTTACAATGAGCAGTTCTTC.

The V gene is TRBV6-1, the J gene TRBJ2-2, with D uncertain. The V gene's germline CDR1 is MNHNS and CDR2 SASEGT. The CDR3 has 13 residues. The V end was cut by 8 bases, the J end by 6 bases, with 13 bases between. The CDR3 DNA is TGTGCCAGCCGGTGGGTAGTTGCCGGGGAGCTGTTTTTT. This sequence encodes CASRWVVAGELFF.

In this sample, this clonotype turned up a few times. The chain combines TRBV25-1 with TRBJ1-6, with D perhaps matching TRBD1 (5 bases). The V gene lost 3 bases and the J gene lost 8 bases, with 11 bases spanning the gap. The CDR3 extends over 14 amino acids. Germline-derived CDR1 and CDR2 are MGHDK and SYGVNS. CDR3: CASSDPGHDSPLHF. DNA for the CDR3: TGTGCCAGCAGTGATCCGGGGCACGATTCACCCCTCCACTTT.

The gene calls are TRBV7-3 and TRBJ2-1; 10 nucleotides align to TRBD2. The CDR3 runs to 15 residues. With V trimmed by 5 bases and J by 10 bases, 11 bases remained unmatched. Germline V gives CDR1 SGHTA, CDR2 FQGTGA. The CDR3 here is CASSAVAGGVGEQFF. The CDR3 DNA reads TGTGCCAGCAGCGCAGTAGCGGGAGGTGTCGGCGAGCAGTTCTTC.

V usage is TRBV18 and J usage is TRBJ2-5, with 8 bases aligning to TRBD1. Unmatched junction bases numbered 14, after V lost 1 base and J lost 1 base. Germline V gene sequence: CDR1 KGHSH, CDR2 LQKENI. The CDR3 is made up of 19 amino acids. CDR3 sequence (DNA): TGTGCCAGCTCACCACGACGCCCGGGCGGGGACAGGATCCAAGAGACCCAGTACTTC. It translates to CASSPRRPGGDRIQETQYF.

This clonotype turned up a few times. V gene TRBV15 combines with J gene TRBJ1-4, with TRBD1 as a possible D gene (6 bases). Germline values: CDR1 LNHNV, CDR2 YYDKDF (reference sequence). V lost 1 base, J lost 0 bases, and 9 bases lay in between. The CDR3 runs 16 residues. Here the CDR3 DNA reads TGTGCCACCAGCAGAGGGGACATTGCAACTAATGAAAAACTGTTTTTT. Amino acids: CATSRGDIATNEKLFF.

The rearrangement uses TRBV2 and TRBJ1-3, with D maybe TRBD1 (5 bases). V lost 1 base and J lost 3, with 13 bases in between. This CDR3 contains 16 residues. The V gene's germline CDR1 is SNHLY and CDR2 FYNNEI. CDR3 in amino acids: CASSEGGQGVGNTIYF. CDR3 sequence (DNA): TGTGCCAGCAGTGAAGGCGGGCAGGGTGTTGGAAACACCATATATTTT.